This TCR beta chain was sequenced in a study of Graves' ophthalmopathy and Graves' hyperthyroidism. This clonotype was seen at least ten times. RNA transcripts were the source from which TCR beta CDR3 regions were amplified. HTBI primers served in a first-round RT-PCR, which a second-round multiplex PCR followed. TCRdb analysed the multiplex PCR reads with MiXCR anew, one entry per CDR3 protein. The profile covers hundreds of thousands of distinct CDR3 sequences, with approximately 22% appearing a single time and roughly 6.9% taken by the ten largest. This sequence originates from a woman aged 18-35 years with stable Graves' hyperthyroidism. Some clones in this sample may be carry-over from other donors' samples. Material: peripheral blood.

In nucleotides, the CDR3 is TGTGCCAGCACCCTCGGTGACCGTGAACTTGGGGAGACCCAGTACTTC. Encoded protein: CASTLGDRELGETQYF. This chain connects TRBV12-3 or TRBV12-4 to TRBJ2-5; D unclear. This CDR3 has 16 residues. The germline V and J ends were trimmed by 7 bases and 5 bases, with 23 bases remaining between them.